This TCR beta chain was sequenced for a study of blood T cell repertoires in COVID-19. Overall study: Samples came from the United States, Italy and Spain, spanning acute and convalescent COVID-19. The cDNA or gDNA used as material had been derived from T cells, B-cell-depleted T cells, or PBMCs.

Germline V CDR1 and CDR2: LNHDA, SQIVND (reference sequence). Trimming took off 6 bases at V and 3 bases at J, with 17 bases between the two ends. The CDR3 length is 15 residues. Study processing details: Amplified reference gene primers provided the basis for estimating nucleated cell counts. TCRdb keeps only in-frame clones here, not all; method: immunoSEQ multiplex PCR. The DNA gave D and trimming, while V, J and clone size come from that table. The sample yields some 80,000 clones, roughly 86% seen once. The sample was peripheral blood. The TCR sequence derives from an elderly man with active or convalescent COVID-19. The J gene is TRBJ2-5, the V gene TRBV19; the D gene is possibly TRBD2 (5 bases). The CDR3 bases are TGTGCCAGTAGAGTAGCGCTGGAGGCGGAAGAGACCCAGTACTTC. It yields the protein CASRVALEAEETQYF.